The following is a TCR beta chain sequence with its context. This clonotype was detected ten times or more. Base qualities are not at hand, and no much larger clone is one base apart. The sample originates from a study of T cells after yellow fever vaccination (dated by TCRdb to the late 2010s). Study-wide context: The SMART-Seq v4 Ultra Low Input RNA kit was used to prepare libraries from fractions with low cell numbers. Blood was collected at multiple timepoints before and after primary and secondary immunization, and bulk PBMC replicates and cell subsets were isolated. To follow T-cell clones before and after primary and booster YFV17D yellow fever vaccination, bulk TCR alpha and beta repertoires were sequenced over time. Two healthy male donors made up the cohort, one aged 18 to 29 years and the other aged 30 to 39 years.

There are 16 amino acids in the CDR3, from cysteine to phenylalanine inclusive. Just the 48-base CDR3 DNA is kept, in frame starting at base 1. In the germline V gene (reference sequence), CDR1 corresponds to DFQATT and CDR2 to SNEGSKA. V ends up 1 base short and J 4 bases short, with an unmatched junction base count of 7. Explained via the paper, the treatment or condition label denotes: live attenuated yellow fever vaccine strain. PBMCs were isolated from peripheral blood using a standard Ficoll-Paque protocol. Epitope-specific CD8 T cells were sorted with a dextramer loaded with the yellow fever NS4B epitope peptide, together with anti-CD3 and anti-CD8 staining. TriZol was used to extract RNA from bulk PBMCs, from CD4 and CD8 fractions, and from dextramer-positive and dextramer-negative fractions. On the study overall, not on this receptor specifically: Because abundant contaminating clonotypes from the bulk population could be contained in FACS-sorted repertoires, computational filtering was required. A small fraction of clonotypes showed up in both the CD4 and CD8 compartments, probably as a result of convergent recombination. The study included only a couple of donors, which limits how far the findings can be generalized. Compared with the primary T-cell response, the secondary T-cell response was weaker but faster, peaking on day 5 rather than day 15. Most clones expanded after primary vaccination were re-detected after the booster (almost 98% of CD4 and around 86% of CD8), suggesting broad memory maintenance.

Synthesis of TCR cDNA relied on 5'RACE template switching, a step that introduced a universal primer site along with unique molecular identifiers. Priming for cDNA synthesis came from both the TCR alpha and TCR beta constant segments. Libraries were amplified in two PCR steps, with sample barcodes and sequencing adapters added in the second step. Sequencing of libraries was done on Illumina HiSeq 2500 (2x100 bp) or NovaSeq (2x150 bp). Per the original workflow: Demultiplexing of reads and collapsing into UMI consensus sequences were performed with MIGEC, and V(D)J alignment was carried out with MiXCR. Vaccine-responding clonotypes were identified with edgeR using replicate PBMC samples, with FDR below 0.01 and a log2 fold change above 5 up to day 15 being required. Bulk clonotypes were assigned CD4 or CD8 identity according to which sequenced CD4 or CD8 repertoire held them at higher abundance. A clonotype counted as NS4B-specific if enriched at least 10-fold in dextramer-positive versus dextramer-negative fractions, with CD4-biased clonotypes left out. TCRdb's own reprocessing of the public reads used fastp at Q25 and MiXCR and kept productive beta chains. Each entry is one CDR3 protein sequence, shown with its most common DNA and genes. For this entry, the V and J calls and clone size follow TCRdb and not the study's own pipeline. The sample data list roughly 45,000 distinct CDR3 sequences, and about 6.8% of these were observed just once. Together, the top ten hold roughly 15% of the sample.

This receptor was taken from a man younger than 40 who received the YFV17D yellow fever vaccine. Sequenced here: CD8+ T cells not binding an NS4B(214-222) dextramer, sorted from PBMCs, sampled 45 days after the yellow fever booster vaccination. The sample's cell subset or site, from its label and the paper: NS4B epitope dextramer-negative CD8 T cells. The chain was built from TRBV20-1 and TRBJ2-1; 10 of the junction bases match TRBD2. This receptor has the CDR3 CSARAPGLALYNEQFF. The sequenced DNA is TGCAGTGCTAGAGCCCCGGGACTAGCGCTTTACAATGAGCAGTTCTTC.